A single TCR beta chain is shown here with its context. Only in-frame clones appear in the TCRdb table, and some are missing; sequencing was by immunoSEQ multiplex PCR. The sample has 35,000 to 45,000 clones, more than 90% seen once; the top ten hold about 2%. The data belong to a study of T cell changes during pregnancy in multiple sclerosis. CDR3 length: 16 residues. Per the germline V gene, CDR1 is SGHTA and CDR2 is FQGNSA. Trimming removed 5 bases from V and 0 bases from J; junction bases left unmatched: 7. The chain has TRBV7-2 and TRBJ1-3; 7 nucleotides line up with TRBD1. This clonotype was obtained from a female donor in good health, enrolled as a control in a pregnancy study. The sample was CD4+ T cells from peripheral blood mononuclear cells, taken after pregnancy. CDR3: CASSAQGVGSGNTIYF. The CDR3 nucleotides read TGTGCCAGCAGCGCCCAGGGGGTCGGCTCTGGAAACACCATATATTTT.